The 24 T cell receptor beta chains below come from one sample, sequenced in a study of shared clonotypes between healthy human individuals. The repertoire was sequenced with immunoSEQ multiplex PCR; TCRdb's copy has only in-frame clones and lacks some. The profile shows about 1.1 million clones, around 77% of them singletons. Sequencing was carried out using memory CD4+ T cells from PBMCs. The subset is: CD45RA-negative fraction. These receptors originate from a young man in good health. Some clones in this sample may be carry-over from other donors' samples.

V and J are TRBV15 and TRBJ2-5; D gene uncertain. Trimming cost V 1 base and J 4 bases, with 16 bases left between them. In germline, CDR1 is LNHNV, CDR2 YYDKDF (reference sequence). CDR3 length: 16 residues. The CDR3 DNA sequence: TGTGCCACCAGCAGAGGCGTGGTTTGGCAAAGAGAGACCCAGTACTTC. It translates to CATSRGVVWQRETQYF.

This clone showed up just a few times. The chain employs TRBV2 and TRBJ1-3; possibly TRBD1 for D (6 bases). Germline CDR1 is SNHLY and CDR2 is FYNNEI. This CDR3 contains 16 residues. Trimming removed 7 bases at V and 0 bases at J, with 16 bases between. The CDR3 spells CASMLQGQSSGNTIYF. The CDR3 bases are TGTGCCAGCATGCTACAGGGACAAAGCTCTGGAAACACCATATATTTT.

The chain combines TRBV10-3 with TRBJ2-5, with D perhaps being TRBD1 or TRBD2 (5 bases each). Trimming took off 0 bases at V and 5 bases at J, with 13 bases between the two ends. In germline, CDR1 is ENHRY, CDR2 SYGVKD. The CDR3 covers 15 residues. Here the CDR3 reads CAISESGTPGETQYF. DNA of the CDR3: TGTGCCATCAGTGAGTCTGGGACCCCCGGGGAGACCCAGTACTTC.

This clone was observed once. The chain couples TRBV6-5 to TRBJ2-1, with 11 positions matching TRBD2. The ends lost 5 bases at V and 4 bases at J; junction bases unmatched: 4. This CDR3 is built from 15 residues. Germline CDR1 is MNHEY and CDR2 is SVGAGI. CDR3 in amino acids: CASSQTSGTYNEQFF. The CDR3 nucleotides read TGTGCCAGCAGTCAGACTAGCGGGACGTACAATGAGCAGTTCTTC.

This chain uses TRBV7-9 with TRBJ2-3; maybe TRBD1 (5 bases). The CDR3 runs to 15 residues. Germline assignment: CDR1 SEHNR and CDR2 FQNEAQ (reference sequence). Trimming cost V 4 bases and J 2 bases, with 13 bases left between them. Here the CDR3 DNA reads TGTGCCAGCAGCTCAGGGAACGCAATCACAGATACGCAGTATTTT. This codes for CASSSGNAITDTQYF.

The chain is built from TRBV9 and TRBJ2-1; D is unclear. The V end was cut by 1 base, the J end by 9 bases, with 17 bases between. In germline, CDR1 is SGDLS, CDR2 YYNGEE. This CDR3 spans 15 amino acids. DNA for the CDR3: TGTGCCAGCAGCGTACGGCTAACCACCGACGGTGAGCAGTTCTTC. It yields the protein CASSVRLTTDGEQFF.

The chain carries TRBV10-3 and TRBJ2-1; 8 nucleotides align to TRBD2. Per germline, CDR1 ENHRY and CDR2 SYGVKD. Losses at the gene ends were 6 bases for V and 4 bases for J; bases not matched to a gene: 8. The CDR3 is 15 residues long. CDR3 sequence (DNA): TGTGCCATCAGAAGGACTAGCCTTGAATACAATGAGCAGTTCTTC. Encoded protein: CAIRRTSLEYNEQFF.

A few counts support this clone. The chain has TRBV7-9 and TRBJ2-1; TRBD2 matches 15 bases. V was pared by 6 bases and J by 9 bases, with 3 bases of the junction left unmatched. CDR1 is SEHNR, CDR2 FQNEAQ, per germline (reference sequence). This CDR3 region has 14 residues. The CDR3 nucleotides read TGTGCCAGCAGAAGGACTAGCGGGAGGGGTGAGCAGTTCTTC. It codes for CASRRTSGRGEQFF.

The chain couples TRBV19 to TRBJ2-3; D unclear. V was shortened by 3 bases and J by 4 bases, with 11 bases between the two germline ends. This CDR3 is built from 14 residues. Looked up from germline, CDR1 is LNHDA and CDR2 is SQIVND (reference sequence). The CDR3 nucleotides are TGTGCCAGTAGTATGGGCAATATCGCAGATACGCAGTATTTT. It yields the protein CASSMGNIADTQYF.

Turning to this clone: Other DNA sequences in the same sample also yield this CDR3. The rearrangement joins TRBV4-3 to TRBJ2-7; possible D gene TRBD1, 5 bases. This CDR3 comprises 13 residues. V lost 0 bases to trimming and J lost 6 bases, with 9 bases between them. Germline CDR1 and CDR2: LGHNA and YSLEER. In DNA, the CDR3 is TGCGCCAGCAGCCAAGATAGGGGAACCGAGCAGTACTTC. Translated, it gives CASSQDRGTEQYF.

In its sample, this clone was seen a few times. The chain combines TRBV11-3 with TRBJ2-7; TRBD1 matches 8 bases. CDR3 length: 12 amino acids. Per the germline V gene, CDR1 is SGHNT and CDR2 is YENEEA. Trimming took 6 bases from V and 6 from J; bases not matched to a gene: 4. In nucleotides, the CDR3 is TGTGCCAGCAGGGCCACAGGGGGCGAGCAGTACTTC. Its translation: CASRATGGEQYF.

The chain has TRBV2 and TRBJ2-7, with 7 bases identical to TRBD2. This CDR3 has 16 amino acids. After removal of 3 bases from V and 6 bases from J, the junction contained 14 bases not matched to a gene. The germline V gene has CDR1 SNHLY and CDR2 FYNNEI. The CDR3 loop reads CASSDVSGNWLSEQYF. CDR3 bases: TGTGCCAGCAGTGATGTAAGCGGGAACTGGTTGAGCGAGCAGTACTTC.

Worth noting for this clone: A single base separates this from a much larger clone, so it may be a read error. The V call is TRBV2, the J call TRBJ1-5; tentatively, D is TRBD1 (5 bases). CDR1 is SNHLY and CDR2 is FYNNEI in the germline V gene. There are 13 residues in the CDR3. This CDR3 reads CASSEWGGQSQHF. The CDR3 DNA reads TGTGCCAGCAGTGAATGGGGGGGTCAGTCCCAGCATTTT.

This clone was detected only a few times. V usage is TRBV9 and J usage is TRBJ2-7; 8 bases are a match to TRBD2. Germline lookup yields CDR1 SGDLS and CDR2 YYNGEE. This CDR3 is built from 16 residues. The V gene end was trimmed by 0 bases and the J gene end by 4 bases; junction bases not matched to a gene: 9. For the CDR3, the DNA is TGTGCCAGCAGCGTAGATCCAGCGGGAGTAGGGTACGAGCAGTACTTC. Amino acids: CASSVDPAGVGYEQYF.

The chain employs TRBV4-2 and TRBJ2-7, with no clear D. This CDR3 has 15 amino acids. From germline, CDR1 is LGHNA and CDR2 YNFKEQ. Trimming cost V 4 bases and J 3 bases, with 16 bases left between them. The CDR3 bases are TGTGCCAGCAGCCGCGACCCAGTGGCCCTCTACGAGCAGTACTTC. Translating gives CASSRDPVALYEQYF.

V and J are TRBV2 and TRBJ2-3, with a possible D match to TRBD1 (5 bases). The V end was cut by 6 bases, the J end by 2 bases, with 12 bases between. The germline V gene encodes CDR1 SNHLY and CDR2 FYNNEI. The CDR3 length is 14 residues. Here the CDR3 reads CASSPDTFTDTQYF. CDR3 DNA: TGTGCCAGCAGCCCGGACACCTTCACAGATACGCAGTATTTT.

Concerning this clone itself: This specimen includes other DNA sequences encoding the same CDR3. V usage is TRBV7-3 and J usage is TRBJ2-1; 7 bases map to TRBD1. The CDR3 extends over 15 amino acids. Germline CDR1 reads SGHTA; CDR2 reads FQGTGA. V was pared by 5 bases and J by 4 bases, with 8 bases of the junction left unmatched. CDR3 in amino acids: CASSPSRDSYNEQFF. The DNA of the CDR3 is TGTGCCAGCAGCCCGTCCCGGGACAGTTACAATGAGCAGTTCTTC.

This sequence joins TRBV7-2 and TRBJ2-3; D gene unclear. V lost 1 base and J 1 base, leaving 6 bases between the germline ends. Germline loops: CDR1 SGHTA, CDR2 FQGNSA. The CDR3 runs 14 residues. Here the CDR3 DNA reads TGTGCCAGCAGCTTAGATCTGCGCACAGATACGCAGTATTTT. Protein: CASSLDLRTDTQYF.

V and J are TRBV7-9 and TRBJ2-1, with unresolved D. This CDR3 comprises 13 residues. Trimming removed 1 base from V and 6 bases from J, with 7 bases in between. Germline V lookup: CDR1 SEHNR, CDR2 FQNEAQ (reference sequence). This CDR3 reads CASSLGAGNEQFF. As DNA, the CDR3 is TGTGCCAGCAGCTTAGGTGCAGGCAATGAGCAGTTCTTC.

This clone was detected once. The gene calls are TRBV7-3 and TRBJ1-2; 7 bases fit TRBD1. The V segment lost 3 bases and the J segment 3 bases; nucleotides outside the gene matches: 10. The length of the CDR3 is 16 residues. Per the germline V gene, CDR1 is SGHTA and CDR2 is FQGTGA. This CDR3 is CASSFYHEGADYGYTF. CDR3 coding DNA: TGTGCCAGCAGCTTTTACCATGAGGGGGCCGACTATGGCTACACCTTC. Full variable domain (remainder filled in from reference TRBV7-3 and TRBJ1-2): GAGVSQTPSNKVTEKGKYVELRCDPISGHTALYWYRQSLGQGPEFLIYFQGTGAADDSGLPNDRFFAVRPEGSVSTLKIQRTERGDSAVYLCASSFYHEGADYGYTFGSGTRLTVV.

This clone has just a few counts. The chain joins TRBV11-2 to TRBJ2-1, with 7 bases lining up with TRBD2. The CDR3 has 15 amino acids. V shed 7 bases and J 4 bases; nucleotides not matched to a gene: 10. Germline CDR1 and CDR2: SGHAT and FQNNGV. CDR3 sequence (DNA): TGTGCCAGCACCCAAGGGGCTAGCGGTTACAATGAGCAGTTCTTC. It specifies CASTQGASGYNEQFF.

Here the CDR3 DNA reads TGCGCCAGCAGCCCCCAGGTGGGGACAGGGGGCGCGGGAACTAATGAAAAACTGTTTTTT. It yields the protein CASSPQVGTGGAGTNEKLFF. The chain couples TRBV5-1 to TRBJ1-4, with 12 bases aligning to TRBD1. Unmatched junction bases numbered 14, after V lost 4 bases and J lost 1 base. Germline values: CDR1 SGHRS, CDR2 YFSETQ. The CDR3 is 20 residues long.

This rearrangement joins TRBV27 to TRBJ1-3; D not certain. Germline V gene lookup returns CDR1 MNHEY and CDR2 SMNVEV (reference sequence). V lost 5 bases to trimming and J lost 3 bases, with 8 bases between them. The CDR3 runs to 13 residues. This CDR3 is CASSGWGGNTIYF. For the CDR3, the DNA is TGTGCCAGCAGTGGCTGGGGTGGAAACACCATATATTTT.

The chain employs TRBV5-6 and TRBJ2-3; D unresolved. Between the trimmed V and J ends, which lost 4 bases and 1 base, there was a span of 7 bases. Germline V gives CDR1 SGHDT, CDR2 YYEEEE. The CDR3 length is 13 residues. The CDR3 protein is CASSKRGTDTQYF. In nucleotides, the CDR3 is TGTGCCAGCAGCAAAAGGGGCACAGATACGCAGTATTTT.